This T cell receptor (beta chain) was found in a study of cytomegalovirus exposure and HLA in healthy donors. Per the germline V gene, CDR1 is SQVTM and CDR2 is ANQGSEA. This CDR3 has 13 residues. Trimming removed 6 bases from V and 0 bases from J, with 11 bases in between. Assay: immunoSEQ multiplex PCR; the TCRdb copy retains only in-frame clones and omits some. Of tens of thousands of clones listed, more than 80% are singletons. This TCR came from a woman between 18 and 29 years old in good health and CMV-seronegative. Sequencing was carried out using PBMCs. The chain has TRBV29-1 and TRBJ1-1; no clear D gene. CDR3 sequence (DNA): TGCAGCGTAAACCGCGGAGTGAACACTGAAGCTTTCTTT. Residues: CSVNRGVNTEAFF.